The 12 T cell receptor beta chains below come from one sample, sequenced in a study of T cell responses to AZD1222 COVID-19 vaccine. Clones were sequenced by immunoSEQ multiplex PCR, and TCRdb holds only the in-frame ones, with some missing. The repertoire has about 180,000 clones, about 86% of them found once; the top ten carry around 8%. The input for sequencing was peripheral blood, taken on day 0 of AZD1222 vaccination. Receptors originate from an adult in good health.

The genes are TRBV5-1 and TRBJ1-2; TRBD1 aligns across 7 bases. The junction had 3 bases not matched to a gene; V was cut back by 0 bases and J by 1 base. The CDR3 sequence is 15 residues long. CDR1 is SGHRS, CDR2 YFSETQ, per germline. DNA for the CDR3: TGCGCCAGCAGCTTGGTGGCAGGGGGTAACTATGGCTACACCTTC. It specifies CASSLVAGGNYGYTF.

This chain connects TRBV5-1 to TRBJ2-2, with 8 nucleotides matching TRBD1. This CDR3 contains 16 residues. From germline, CDR1 is SGHRS and CDR2 YFSETQ. The V segment lost 0 bases and the J segment 6 bases; nucleotides outside the gene matches: 7. In nucleotides, the CDR3 is TGCGCCAGCAGCTTGGAGGGACAGGTACCAGCCGGGGAGCTGTTTTTT. It specifies CASSLEGQVPAGELFF.

DNA for the CDR3: TGTGCCAGCAGTTCGTCGGACAGTACCTCCTACGAGCAGTACTTC. Its translation: CASSSSDSTSYEQYF. The V call is TRBV28, the J call TRBJ2-7, with a weak D call TRBD1 (6 bases). Trimming pared 4 bases from V and 0 bases from J, leaving 13 bases between. This CDR3 has 15 residues. From germline, CDR1 is MDHEN and CDR2 SYDVKM.

The table lists this clone with a count of one. The chain is built from TRBV6-5 and TRBJ1-2; D unresolved. The CDR3 contains 12 residues. Germline CDR1 reads MNHEY; CDR2 reads SVGAGI. With 6 bases removed from V and 2 bases from J, the gap between germline ends came to 7 bases. CDR3 sequence reads: CASRDRNYGYTF. The CDR3 region has the DNA TGTGCCAGCAGGGACCGAAACTATGGCTACACCTTC.

The rearrangement links TRBV4-3 to TRBJ2-7; D unclear. CDR1 and CDR2 (germline): LGHNA, YSLEER. The V end lost 3 bases, the J end lost 3 bases, and 6 bases lay between the germline ends. The CDR3 runs to 12 residues. The CDR3 protein is CASSQVGYEQYF. The CDR3 DNA reads TGCGCCAGCAGCCAGGTCGGCTACGAGCAGTACTTC.

The V and J genes are TRBV6-5 and TRBJ1-2, with D perhaps matching TRBD1 (5 bases). Trimming cost V 7 bases and J 8 bases, with 14 bases left between them. The germline CDR1 and CDR2 sequences are MNHEY and SVGAGI. The CDR3 is made up of 12 amino acids. The CDR3 is CASNRRDQGYTF. CDR3 nucleotides: TGTGCCAGCAATCGTAGGGACCAGGGCTACACCTTC.

V gene TRBV19 combines with J gene TRBJ1-5, with D hard to call. CDR3 length: 12 residues. Germline CDR1 is LNHDA and CDR2 is SQIVND (reference sequence). V was pared by 2 bases and J by 7 bases, with 6 bases between. The CDR3 loop reads CASSIPGQPQHF. CDR3 DNA sequence: TGTGCCAGTAGTATACCCGGCCAGCCCCAGCATTTT. The variable domain in full, with the rest retrieved from reference TRBV19 and TRBJ1-5, is DGGITQSPKYLFRKEGQNVTLSCEQNLNHDAMYWYRQDPGQGLRLIYYSQIVNDFQKGDIAEGYSVSREKKESFPLTVTSAQKNPTAFYLCASSIPGQPQHFGDGTRLSIL.

Here the CDR3 DNA reads TGCGCCAGCAGCTCTATTTCTGGGACAGGGACGTACGAGCAGTACTTC. Its protein is CASSSISGTGTYEQYF. The chain employs TRBV5-1 and TRBJ2-7, with 9 bases identical to TRBD1. The V gene's germline CDR1 is SGHRS and CDR2 YFSETQ. Trimming removed 3 bases from V and 4 bases from J; junction bases left unmatched: 11. The CDR3 has 16 amino acids.

This chain links TRBV6-6 with TRBJ1-1, with D possibly being TRBD1 (5 bases). CDR1 and CDR2 (germline): MNHNY, SVGAGI (reference sequence). This CDR3 region has 11 residues. V dropped 8 bases and J dropped 5 bases, with 9 bases sitting between them. The CDR3 nucleotides are TGTGCCAGCTGGGGGGGGACTGAAGCTTTCTTT. The encoded protein is CASWGGTEAFF.

This chain connects TRBV18 to TRBJ2-7, with D unclear. Germline values: CDR1 KGHSH, CDR2 LQKENI. The CDR3 length is 13 residues. With 3 bases removed from V and 7 bases from J, the gap between germline ends came to 13 bases. The CDR3 sequence: CASSPASDGEQYF. The CDR3 DNA is TGTGCCAGCTCACCGGCGAGCGATGGGGAGCAGTACTTC.

V usage is TRBV2 and J usage is TRBJ1-2; TRBD1 agrees at 7 bases. The germline V gene has CDR1 SNHLY and CDR2 FYNNEI. The J segment lost 7 bases and the V segment lost 6 bases, leaving 11 bases of the junction unmatched. The CDR3 runs 14 residues. CDR3 residues: CASRPTGAQSGYTF. Written as DNA, the CDR3 is TGTGCCAGCAGACCCACAGGGGCCCAATCTGGCTACACCTTC.

The chain employs TRBV29-1 and TRBJ1-3, with D unresolved. V lost 6 bases and J 2 bases, leaving 17 bases between the germline ends. This CDR3 spans 15 amino acids. Germline CDR1 and CDR2: SQVTM and ANQGSEA. CDR3 protein: CSVWVTTGPGNTIYF. The CDR3 DNA follows: TGCAGCGTCTGGGTTACCACCGGCCCTGGAAACACCATATATTTT.